This TCR beta chain was recovered during a study of shared clonotypes between healthy human individuals. Study-level background: Donors had three CD4 naive, three CD4 memory, two CD8 naive and one CD8 memory plate apiece.

Worth noting for this clone: As yet, its antigen is unknown.

Around 30,000 T cell genomes (roughly 190 ng DNA) went into each sorted-subset replicate. Data came from immunoSEQ multiplex PCR; TCRdb stores just in-frame clones and leaves some out. The profile covers about 680,000 clones, with 55% to 85% appearing a single time and under 2% taken by the ten largest. Study-wide results and limits: Among non-shared clonotypes, generation probabilities were lower than among those shared by all four donors.

The CDR3 extends over 13 amino acids. Germline lookup yields CDR1 MRHNA and CDR2 SNTAGT. The J segment lost 4 bases and the V segment lost 10 bases, leaving 8 bases of the junction unmatched. This chain connects TRBV6-4 to TRBJ2-7, with 9 bases fitting TRBD2. The material sequenced was memory CD4+ T cells sorted from blood. As to subset: CD45RA-negative fraction. The TCR sequence derives from a woman in her twenties or thirties in good health. The CDR3 region has the DNA TGTGCCACCGGCGTAGCGGGAGTTTACGAGCAGTACTTC. It specifies CATGVAGVYEQYF.